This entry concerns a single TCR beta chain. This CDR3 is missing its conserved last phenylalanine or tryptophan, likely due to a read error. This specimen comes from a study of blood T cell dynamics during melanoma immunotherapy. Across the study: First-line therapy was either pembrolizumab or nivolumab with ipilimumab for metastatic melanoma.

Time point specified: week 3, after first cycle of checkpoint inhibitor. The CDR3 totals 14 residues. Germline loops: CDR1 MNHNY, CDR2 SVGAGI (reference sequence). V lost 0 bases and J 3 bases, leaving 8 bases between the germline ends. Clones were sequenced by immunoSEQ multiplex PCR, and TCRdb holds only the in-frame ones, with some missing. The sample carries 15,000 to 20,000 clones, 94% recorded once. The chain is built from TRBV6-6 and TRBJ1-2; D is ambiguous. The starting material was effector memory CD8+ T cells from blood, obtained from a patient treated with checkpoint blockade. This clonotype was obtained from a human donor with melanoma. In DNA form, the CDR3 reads TGTGCCAGCAGTTACTCGAGCCGGTACTATGGCTACACCCTC. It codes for CASSYSSRYYGYTL.